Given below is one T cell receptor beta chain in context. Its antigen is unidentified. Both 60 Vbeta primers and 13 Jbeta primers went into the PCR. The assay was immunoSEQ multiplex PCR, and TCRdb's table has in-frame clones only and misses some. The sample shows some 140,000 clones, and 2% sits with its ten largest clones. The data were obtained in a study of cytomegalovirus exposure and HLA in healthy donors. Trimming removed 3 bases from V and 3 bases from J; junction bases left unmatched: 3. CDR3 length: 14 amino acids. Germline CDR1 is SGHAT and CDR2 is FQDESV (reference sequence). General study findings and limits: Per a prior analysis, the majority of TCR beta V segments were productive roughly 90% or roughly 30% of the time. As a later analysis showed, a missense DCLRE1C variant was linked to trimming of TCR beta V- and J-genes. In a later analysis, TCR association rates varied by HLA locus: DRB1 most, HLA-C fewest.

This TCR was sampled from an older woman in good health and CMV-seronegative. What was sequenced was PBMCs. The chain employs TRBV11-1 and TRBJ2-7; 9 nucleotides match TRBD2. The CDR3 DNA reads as TGTGCCAGCAGCTTTGGTAGCGGGGGCTACGAGCAGTACTTC. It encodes CASSFGSGGYEQYF.